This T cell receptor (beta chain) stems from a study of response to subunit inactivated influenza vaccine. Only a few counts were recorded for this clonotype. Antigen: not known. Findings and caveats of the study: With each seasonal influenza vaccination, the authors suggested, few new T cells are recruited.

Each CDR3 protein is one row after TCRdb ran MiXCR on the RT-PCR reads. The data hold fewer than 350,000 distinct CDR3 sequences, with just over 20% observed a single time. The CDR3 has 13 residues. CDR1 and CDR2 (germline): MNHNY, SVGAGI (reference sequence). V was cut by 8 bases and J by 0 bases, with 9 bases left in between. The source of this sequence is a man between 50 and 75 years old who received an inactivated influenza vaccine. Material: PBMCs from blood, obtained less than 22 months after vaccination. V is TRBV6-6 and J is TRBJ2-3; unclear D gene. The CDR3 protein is CASAEASTDTQYF. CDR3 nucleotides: TGTGCCAGCGCAGAAGCTAGCACAGATACGCAGTATTTT.